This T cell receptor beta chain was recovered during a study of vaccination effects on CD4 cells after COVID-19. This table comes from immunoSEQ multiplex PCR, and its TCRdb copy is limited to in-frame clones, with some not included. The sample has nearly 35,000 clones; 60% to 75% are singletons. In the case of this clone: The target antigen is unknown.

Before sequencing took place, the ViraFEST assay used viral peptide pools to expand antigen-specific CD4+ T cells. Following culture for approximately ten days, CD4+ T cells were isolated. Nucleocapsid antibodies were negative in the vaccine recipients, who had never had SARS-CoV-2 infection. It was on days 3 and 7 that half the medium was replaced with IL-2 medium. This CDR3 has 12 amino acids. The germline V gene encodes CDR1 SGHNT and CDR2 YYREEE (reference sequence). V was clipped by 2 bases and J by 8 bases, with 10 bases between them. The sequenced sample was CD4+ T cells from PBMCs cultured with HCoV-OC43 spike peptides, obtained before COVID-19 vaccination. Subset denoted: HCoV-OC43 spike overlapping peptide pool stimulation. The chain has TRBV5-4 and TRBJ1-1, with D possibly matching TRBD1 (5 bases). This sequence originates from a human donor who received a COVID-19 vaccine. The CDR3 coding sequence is TGTGCCAGCAGCTTAGCCCGGGGGGAAGCTTTCTTT. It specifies CASSLARGEAFF.